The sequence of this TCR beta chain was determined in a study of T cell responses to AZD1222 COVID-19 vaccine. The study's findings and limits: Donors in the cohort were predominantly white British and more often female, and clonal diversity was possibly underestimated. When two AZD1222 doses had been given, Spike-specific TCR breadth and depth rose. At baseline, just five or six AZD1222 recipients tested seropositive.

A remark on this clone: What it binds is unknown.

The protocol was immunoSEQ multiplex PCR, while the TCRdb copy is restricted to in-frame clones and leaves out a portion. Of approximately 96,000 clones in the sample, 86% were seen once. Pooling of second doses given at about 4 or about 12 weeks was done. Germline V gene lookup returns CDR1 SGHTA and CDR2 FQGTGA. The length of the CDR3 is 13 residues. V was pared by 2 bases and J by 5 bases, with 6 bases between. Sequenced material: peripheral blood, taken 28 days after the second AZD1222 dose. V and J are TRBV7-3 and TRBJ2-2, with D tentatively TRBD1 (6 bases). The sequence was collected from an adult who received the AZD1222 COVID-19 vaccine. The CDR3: CASSLDRTGELFF. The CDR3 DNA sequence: TGTGCCAGCAGCTTAGACAGGACCGGGGAGCTGTTTTTT. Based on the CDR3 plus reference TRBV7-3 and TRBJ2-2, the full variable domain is GAGVSQTPSNKVTEKGKYVELRCDPISGHTALYWYRQSLGQGPEFLIYFQGTGAADDSGLPNDRFFAVRPEGSVSTLKIQRTERGDSAVYLCASSLDRTGELFFGEGSRLTVL.